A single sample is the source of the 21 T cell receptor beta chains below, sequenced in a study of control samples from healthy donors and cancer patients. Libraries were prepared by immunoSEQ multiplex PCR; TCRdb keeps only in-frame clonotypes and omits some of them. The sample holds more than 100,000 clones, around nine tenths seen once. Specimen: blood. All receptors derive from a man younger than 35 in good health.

CDR3 sequence reads: CASSPGVFAGELFF. In nucleotides, the CDR3 is TGTGCCAGTAGTCCCGGGGTTTTCGCCGGGGAGCTGTTTTTT. V gene TRBV19 combines with J gene TRBJ2-2, with D maybe TRBD2 (5 bases). There are 14 residues in the CDR3. V was shortened by 5 bases and J by 6 bases, with 13 bases between the two germline ends. Germline V gene lookup returns CDR1 LNHDA and CDR2 SQIVND (reference sequence).

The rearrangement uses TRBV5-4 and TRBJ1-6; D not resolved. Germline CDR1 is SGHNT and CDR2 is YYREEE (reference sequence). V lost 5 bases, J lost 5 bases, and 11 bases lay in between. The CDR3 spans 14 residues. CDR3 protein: CASRPTPNNSPLHF. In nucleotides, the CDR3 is TGTGCCAGCAGGCCGACACCGAATAATTCACCCCTCCACTTT.

The DNA for the CDR3 is TGTGCCAGCTCACACGATGGGGGGTTACCGGGACTAGCGGGGAGAAATGAGCAGTTCTTC. It encodes CASSHDGGLPGLAGRNEQFF. This rearrangement joins TRBV18 to TRBJ2-1; 13 nucleotides match TRBD2. The CDR3 is 20 amino acids. Losses at the gene ends were 4 bases for V and 7 bases for J; bases not matched to a gene: 19. Germline CDR1 reads KGHSH; CDR2 reads LQKENI.

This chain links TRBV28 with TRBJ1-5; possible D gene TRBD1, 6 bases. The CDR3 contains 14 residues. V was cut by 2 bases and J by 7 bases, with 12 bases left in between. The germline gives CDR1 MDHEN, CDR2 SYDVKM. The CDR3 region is CASSLGTGYQPQHF. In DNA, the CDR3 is TGTGCCAGCAGTTTAGGCACAGGGTACCAGCCCCAGCATTTT.

This chain's CDR3 is CASSKTGFGSGFEQYF. The CDR3 DNA reads TGTGCCAGCTCCAAGACAGGGTTTGGTTCTGGGTTCGAGCAGTACTTC. This chain uses TRBV2 with TRBJ2-7; 7 nucleotides align to TRBD1. The CDR3 consists of 16 residues. Germline V gene lookup returns CDR1 SNHLY and CDR2 FYNNEI. V shed 8 bases and J 6 bases; nucleotides not matched to a gene: 19.

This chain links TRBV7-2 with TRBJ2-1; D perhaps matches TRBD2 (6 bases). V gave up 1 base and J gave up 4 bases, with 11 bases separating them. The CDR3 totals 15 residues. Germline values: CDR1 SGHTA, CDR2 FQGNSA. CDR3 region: CASSLVAGNYNEQFF. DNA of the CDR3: TGTGCCAGCAGCTTAGTTGCGGGGAATTACAATGAGCAGTTCTTC.

The CDR3 coding sequence is TGTGCCTGGAGTGTACCTAGGGTAGGAGATACGCAGTATTTT. Translated, it gives CAWSVPRVGDTQYF. The rearrangement links TRBV30 to TRBJ2-3; no reliable D call. Trimming took off 0 bases at V and 5 bases at J, with 12 bases between the two ends. Germline V gene data show CDR1 as GTSNPN and CDR2 as SVGIG (reference sequence). This CDR3 contains 14 residues.

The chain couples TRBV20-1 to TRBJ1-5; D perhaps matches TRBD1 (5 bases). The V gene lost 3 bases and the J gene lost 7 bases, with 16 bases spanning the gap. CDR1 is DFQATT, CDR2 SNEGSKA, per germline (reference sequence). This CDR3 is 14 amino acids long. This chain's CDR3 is CSASRGIGEQPQHF. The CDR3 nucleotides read TGCAGTGCTAGTAGGGGAATCGGGGAACAGCCCCAGCATTTT.

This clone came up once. CDR3 bases: TGCGCCAGCAGCCGAAGTGAGGGGACTACCGGGGAGACCCAGTACTTC. It yields the protein CASSRSEGTTGETQYF. V gene TRBV5-1 combines with J gene TRBJ2-5; 7 bases align to TRBD2. The CDR3 is made up of 16 amino acids. CDR1 and CDR2 from the germline V gene are SGHRS and YFSETQ. V shed 4 bases and J 5 bases; nucleotides not matched to a gene: 14.

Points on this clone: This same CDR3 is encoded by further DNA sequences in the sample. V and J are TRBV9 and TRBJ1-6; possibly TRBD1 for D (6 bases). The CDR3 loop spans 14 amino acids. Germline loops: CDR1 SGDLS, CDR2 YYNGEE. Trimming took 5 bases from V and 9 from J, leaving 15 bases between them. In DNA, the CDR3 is TGTGCCAGCAGTGTGGAGACCAGGGGTTCACCCCTCCACTTT. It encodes CASSVETRGSPLHF.

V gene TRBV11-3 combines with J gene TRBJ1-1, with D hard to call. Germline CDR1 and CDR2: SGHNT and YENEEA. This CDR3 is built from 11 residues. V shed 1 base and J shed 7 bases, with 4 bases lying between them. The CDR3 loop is CASSLGGEAFF. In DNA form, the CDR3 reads TGTGCCAGCAGCTTAGGGGGTGAAGCTTTCTTT.

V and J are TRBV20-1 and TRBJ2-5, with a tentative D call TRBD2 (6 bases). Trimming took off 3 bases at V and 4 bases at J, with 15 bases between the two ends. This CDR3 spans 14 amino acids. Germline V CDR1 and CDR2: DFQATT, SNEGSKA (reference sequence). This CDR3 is CSASKGGNGETQYF. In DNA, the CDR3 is TGCAGTGCTAGTAAAGGCGGGAATGGAGAGACCCAGTACTTC.

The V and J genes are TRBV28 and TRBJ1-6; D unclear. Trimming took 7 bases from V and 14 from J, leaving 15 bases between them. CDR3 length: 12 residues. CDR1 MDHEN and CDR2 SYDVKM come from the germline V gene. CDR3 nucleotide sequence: TGTGCCAGCAATGACGCCGTTTTCACCCTCCACTTT. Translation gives CASNDAVFTLHF.

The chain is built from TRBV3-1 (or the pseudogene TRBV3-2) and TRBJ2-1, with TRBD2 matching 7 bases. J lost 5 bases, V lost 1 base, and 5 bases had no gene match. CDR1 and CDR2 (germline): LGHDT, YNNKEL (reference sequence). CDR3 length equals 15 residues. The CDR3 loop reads CASSQGLAANNEQFF. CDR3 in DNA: TGTGCCAGCAGCCAAGGACTAGCCGCCAACAATGAGCAGTTCTTC.

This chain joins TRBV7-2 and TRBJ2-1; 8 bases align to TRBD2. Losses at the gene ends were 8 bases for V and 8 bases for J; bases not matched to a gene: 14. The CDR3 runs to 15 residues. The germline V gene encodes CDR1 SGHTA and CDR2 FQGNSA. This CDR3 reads CASQLASGSPHEQFF. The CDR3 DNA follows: TGTGCCAGCCAGCTGGCTAGCGGGTCCCCACATGAGCAGTTCTTC.

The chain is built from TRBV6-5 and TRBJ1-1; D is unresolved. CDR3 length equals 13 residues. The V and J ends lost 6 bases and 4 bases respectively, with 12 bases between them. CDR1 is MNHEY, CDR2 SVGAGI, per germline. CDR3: CASRGLDGTEAFF. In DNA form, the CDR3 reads TGTGCCAGCAGAGGCCTCGACGGCACTGAAGCTTTCTTT.

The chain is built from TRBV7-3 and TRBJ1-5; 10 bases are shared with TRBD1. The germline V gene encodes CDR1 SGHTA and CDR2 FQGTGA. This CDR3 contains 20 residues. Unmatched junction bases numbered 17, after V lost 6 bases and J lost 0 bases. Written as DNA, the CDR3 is TGTGCCAGCAGGCAACGTCTGGCGGGACAGGGGCCGGGTAGCAATCAGCCCCAGCATTTT. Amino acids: CASRQRLAGQGPGSNQPQHF.

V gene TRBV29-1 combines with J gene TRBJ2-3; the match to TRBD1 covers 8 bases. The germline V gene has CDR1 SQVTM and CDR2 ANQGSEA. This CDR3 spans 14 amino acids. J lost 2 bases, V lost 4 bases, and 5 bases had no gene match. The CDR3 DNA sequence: TGCAGCGTTGCAACAGGGGGTACCACAGATACGCAGTATTTT. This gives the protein CSVATGGTTDTQYF.

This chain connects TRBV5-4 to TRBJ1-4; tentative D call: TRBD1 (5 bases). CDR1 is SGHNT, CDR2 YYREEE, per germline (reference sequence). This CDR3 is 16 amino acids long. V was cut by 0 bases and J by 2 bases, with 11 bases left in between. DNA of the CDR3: TGTGCCAGCAGCTTGGCCGAGACAGTGACTAATGAAAAACTGTTTTTT. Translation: CASSLAETVTNEKLFF.

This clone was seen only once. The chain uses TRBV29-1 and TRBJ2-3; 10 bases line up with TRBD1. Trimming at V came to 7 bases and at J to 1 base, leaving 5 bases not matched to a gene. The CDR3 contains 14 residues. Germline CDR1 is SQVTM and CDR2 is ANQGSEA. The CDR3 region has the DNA TGCAGCGCTACGACAGGGGGCGGCACAGATACGCAGTATTTT. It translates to CSATTGGGTDTQYF.

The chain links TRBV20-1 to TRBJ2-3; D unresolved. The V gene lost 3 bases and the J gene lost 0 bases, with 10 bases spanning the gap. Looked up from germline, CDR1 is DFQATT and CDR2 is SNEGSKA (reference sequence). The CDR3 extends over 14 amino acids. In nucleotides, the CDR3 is TGCAGTGCTAGTGATTCGGCAAGCACAGATACGCAGTATTTT. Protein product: CSASDSASTDTQYF.